This T cell receptor (beta chain) was recorded in a study of blood T cell repertoires in COVID-19. Study summary: Material from acute and convalescent COVID-19 was sourced from the United States, Italy and Spain. T cells, B-cell-depleted T cells, or PBMCs provided the cDNA or gDNA that served as material.

Original methodology: The assay estimated nucleated cells by amplifying reference gene primers. Assay: immunoSEQ multiplex PCR; the TCRdb copy retains only in-frame clones and omits some. The DNA gave D and trimming, while V, J and clone size come from that table. The sample has roughly 200,000 clones; more than 80% are singletons. The source of this sequence is a woman aged 55-69 years with acute or convalescent COVID-19. The sequencing input was peripheral blood.

CDR3 DNA: TGTGCCAGCAGTGAATCGGTCAGGGGGCTAGTTCAGCCCCAGCATTTT. It translates to CASSESVRGLVQPQHF. This chain connects TRBV2 to TRBJ1-5, with 8 bases aligning to TRBD1. CDR3 length: 16 residues. V dropped 2 bases and J dropped 6; count of bases not matched to a gene: 9. In germline, CDR1 is SNHLY, CDR2 FYNNEI.